These 20 T cell receptor beta chains came from one sample sequenced in a study of cytomegalovirus exposure and HLA in healthy donors. The PCR had 60 Vbeta and 13 Jbeta primers. Data came from immunoSEQ multiplex PCR; TCRdb stores just in-frame clones and leaves some out. The table has more than 95,000 clones, 77% seen once. Sequenced material: PBMCs. Receptors originate from a woman between 40 and 50 years old in good health and CMV-seropositive.

V is TRBV10-1 and J is TRBJ2-1; 7 bases agree with TRBD1. Per the germline V gene, CDR1 is WNHNN and CDR2 is SYGVQD (reference sequence). The J segment lost 3 bases and the V segment lost 0 bases, leaving 2 bases of the junction unmatched. The CDR3 contains 15 residues. For the CDR3, the DNA is TGCGCCAGCAGTGAGTCCAGGGGGTACTACAATGAGCAGTTCTTC. It yields the protein CASSESRGYYNEQFF.

This clone was detected only a few times. The V call is TRBV18, the J call TRBJ2-2, with 7 bases aligning to TRBD2. From germline, CDR1 is KGHSH and CDR2 LQKENI. V shed 10 bases and J 6 bases; nucleotides not matched to a gene: 17. This CDR3 has 16 amino acids. CDR3 residues: CATNKGQRGRPGELFF. CDR3 in DNA: TGTGCCACCAACAAGGGGCAGCGGGGAAGGCCCGGGGAGCTGTTTTTT.

The chain uses TRBV29-1 and TRBJ2-7; D not certain. Germline V lookup: CDR1 SQVTM, CDR2 ANQGSEA. CDR3 length: 15 residues. Trimming cost V 0 bases and J 4 bases, with 16 bases left between them. CDR3 amino acids: CSVEDHHRPPYEQYF. The CDR3 DNA is TGCAGCGTTGAAGATCATCACAGACCCCCTTACGAGCAGTACTTC.

A single count supports this clone. The J gene is TRBJ2-7, the V gene TRBV11-2; 8 bases are shared with TRBD1. Germline CDR1 reads SGHAT; CDR2 reads FQNNGV. Trimming removed 4 bases from V and 0 bases from J; junction bases left unmatched: 5. This CDR3 is built from 15 residues. The CDR3 loop is CASSSTGAASYEQYF. The CDR3, as DNA: TGTGCCAGCAGCTCGACAGGGGCTGCCTCCTACGAGCAGTACTTC.

In the case of this clone: The CDR3 end shows no conserved phenylalanine or tryptophan, and so a read error is likely. V and J are TRBV7-9 and TRBJ1-4; TRBD1 is a possible D gene (6 bases). V was clipped by 5 bases and J by 5 bases, with 12 bases between them. The CDR3 runs to 14 residues. Germline V lookup: CDR1 SEHNR, CDR2 FQNEAQ (reference sequence). CDR3 sequence: CASSRGQGNEKLFL. CDR3 DNA sequence: TGTGCCAGCAGCCGAGGCCAGGGGAATGAAAAACTGTTTCTT.

The rearrangement links TRBV10-3 to TRBJ2-1; the match to TRBD1 covers 9 bases. Looked up from germline, CDR1 is ENHRY and CDR2 is SYGVKD. J gave up 8 bases and V 6 bases, and 11 bases lay outside the gene matches. There are 15 residues in the CDR3. The CDR3 nucleotides are TGTGCCATCAGAGCCCCGGGACAGGGTAGCGATGAGCAGTTCTTC. Translated, it gives CAIRAPGQGSDEQFF.

The V and J genes are TRBV5-1 and TRBJ2-2, with a tentative D call TRBD1 (5 bases). This CDR3 is 14 amino acids long. Germline V gene sequence: CDR1 SGHRS, CDR2 YFSETQ. V dropped 9 bases and J dropped 2 bases, with 14 bases sitting between them. The DNA for the CDR3 is TGCGCCACCAAAGACAGATCTAACACCGGGGAGCTGTTTTTT. Amino acid sequence: CATKDRSNTGELFF.

This chain connects TRBV18 to TRBJ1-4; 7 bases fit TRBD1. Germline-derived CDR1 and CDR2 are KGHSH and LQKENI. This CDR3 spans 16 amino acids. V was clipped by 4 bases and J by 0 bases; unmatched bases: 5. CDR3 in amino acids: CASSLGQSATNEKLFF. The CDR3 nucleotides read TGTGCCAGCTCACTGGGACAGTCAGCAACTAATGAAAAACTGTTTTTT.

J is TRBJ2-1 and V is TRBV6-6; D call uncertain. The length of the CDR3 is 11 residues. The V gene lost 8 bases and the J gene lost 8 bases, with 10 bases spanning the gap. From germline, CDR1 is MNHNY and CDR2 SVGAGI (reference sequence). CDR3 DNA: TGTGCCAGCTCGAGGAAGGATGAGCAGTTCTTC. Encoded protein: CASSRKDEQFF.

This rearrangement joins TRBV6-6 to TRBJ1-2; TRBD1 aligns across 7 bases. The junction had 12 bases not matched to a gene; V was cut back by 6 bases and J by 8 bases. Germline V gene data show CDR1 as MNHNY and CDR2 as SVGAGI (reference sequence). This CDR3 has 14 residues. In nucleotides, the CDR3 is TGTGCCAGCAGCCGCTCCGACAGGGATGAAGGCTACACCTTC. It encodes CASSRSDRDEGYTF.

The J gene is TRBJ1-5, the V gene TRBV28, with a possible D match to TRBD1 (6 bases). The germline V gene encodes CDR1 MDHEN and CDR2 SYDVKM. Trimming left V 1 base short and J 7 bases short, with 14 bases between. The CDR3 has 15 residues. CDR3 in amino acids: CASSLSTTGGQPQHF. The CDR3 nucleotides are TGTGCCAGCAGTTTATCCACGACAGGCGGACAGCCCCAGCATTTT. Supplemented by reference TRBV28 and TRBJ1-5, the full variable domain reads DVKVTQSSRYLVKRTGEKVFLECVQDMDHENMFWYRQDPGLGLRLIYFSYDVKMKEKGDIPEGYSVSREKKERFSLILESASTNQTSMYLCASSLSTTGGQPQHFGDGTRLSIL.

V is TRBV5-4 and J is TRBJ2-7, with TRBD1 as a possible D gene (5 bases). Germline values: CDR1 SGHNT, CDR2 YYREEE (reference sequence). The CDR3 covers 13 residues. The germline V and J ends were trimmed by 0 bases and 2 bases, with 6 bases remaining between them. For the CDR3, the DNA is TGTGCCAGCAGCTTGGAGGGGCCCTACGAGCAGTACTTC. Encoded protein: CASSLEGPYEQYF.

Concerning this clone: Compared with germline, one end of the junction differs, possibly owing to a read error. The V call is TRBV18, the J call TRBJ2-6, with TRBD1 as a possible D gene (6 bases). Germline V gene lookup returns CDR1 KGHSH and CDR2 LQKENI. CDR3 length: 17 residues. Here the CDR3 reads CASSLKQGSSWANVLTF. The CDR3 DNA sequence: TGTGCCAGCTCACTAAAGCAGGGGTCCTCTTGGGCCAACGTCCTGACTTTC.

The gene calls are TRBV7-3 and TRBJ2-3; tentative D call: TRBD2 (6 bases). The CDR3 spans 15 residues. The ends were cut back, 5 bases at V and 0 bases at J, with 12 bases in the middle. Per the germline V gene, CDR1 is SGHTA and CDR2 is FQGTGA. CDR3 nucleotide sequence: TGTGCCAGCAGCCCGGGACTTACTAGCACAGATACGCAGTATTTT. Protein sequence: CASSPGLTSTDTQYF.

The table lists this clone with a few counts. The V call is TRBV6-1, the J call TRBJ2-5, with TRBD2 identical over 15 bases. The CDR3 totals 18 residues. Germline V CDR1 and CDR2: MNHNS, SASEGT. Trimming cost V 2 bases and J 5 bases; bases outside gene matches: 9. The CDR3 protein is CASSELGLAGGPGETQYF. DNA of the CDR3: TGTGCCAGCAGTGAACTCGGACTAGCGGGAGGGCCGGGGGAGACCCAGTACTTC.

The rearrangement uses TRBV6-5 and TRBJ1-2; 8 nucleotides align to TRBD1. Germline-derived CDR1 and CDR2 are MNHEY and SVGAGI. Unmatched junction bases numbered 6, after V lost 8 bases and J lost 4 bases. The CDR3 spans 13 residues. This chain's CDR3 is CASDGTGFYGYTF. The CDR3 DNA reads TGTGCCAGCGATGGGACAGGTTTCTATGGCTACACCTTC.

The chain couples TRBV4-2 to TRBJ2-1, with 9 bases that match TRBD2. The CDR3 is 15 amino acids. V lost 1 base to trimming and J lost 7 bases; unmatched junction nucleotides: 5. Per germline, CDR1 LGHNA and CDR2 YNFKEQ. The CDR3 DNA sequence: TGTGCCAGCAGCCAAGTCCTAGCGGGAATAAATGAGCAGTTCTTC. It is translated as CASSQVLAGINEQFF.

The gene calls are TRBV19 and TRBJ2-3; D may be TRBD2 (6 bases). Germline V gene data show CDR1 as LNHDA and CDR2 as SQIVND (reference sequence). Trimming took off 3 bases at V and 2 bases at J, with 9 bases between the two ends. This CDR3 spans 14 amino acids. In DNA, the CDR3 is TGTGCCAGTAGTATCGGCGGGATCACAGATACGCAGTATTTT. Protein sequence: CASSIGGITDTQYF.

The chain recombines TRBV29-1 with TRBJ2-7, with 10 bases that match TRBD2. The CDR3 spans 12 residues. Trimming removed 7 bases from V and 4 bases from J; junction bases left unmatched: 4. Per germline, CDR1 SQVTM and CDR2 ANQGSEA. The CDR3 here is CSAGLAEYEQYF. The DNA of the CDR3 is TGCAGCGCTGGACTAGCGGAATACGAGCAGTACTTC.

V and J are TRBV6-5 and TRBJ1-4; 7 bases are a match to TRBD1. The CDR3 sequence is 15 residues long. V lost 0 bases to trimming and J lost 4 bases; unmatched junction nucleotides: 2. CDR1 is MNHEY, CDR2 SVGAGI, per germline. This CDR3 is CASSYSGQINEKLFF. CDR3 DNA: TGTGCCAGCAGTTACTCGGGACAGATTAATGAAAAACTGTTTTTT.